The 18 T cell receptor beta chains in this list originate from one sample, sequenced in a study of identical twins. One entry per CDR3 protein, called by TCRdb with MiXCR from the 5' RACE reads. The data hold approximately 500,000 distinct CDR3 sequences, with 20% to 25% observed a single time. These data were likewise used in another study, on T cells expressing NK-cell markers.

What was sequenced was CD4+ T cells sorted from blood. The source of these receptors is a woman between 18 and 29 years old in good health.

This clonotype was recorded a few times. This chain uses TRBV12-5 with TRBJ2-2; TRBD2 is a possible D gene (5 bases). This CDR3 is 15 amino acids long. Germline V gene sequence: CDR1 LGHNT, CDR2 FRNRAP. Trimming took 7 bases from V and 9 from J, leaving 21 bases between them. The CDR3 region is CASAPGGTHVRELFF. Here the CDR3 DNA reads TGTGCTAGTGCCCCTGGAGGAACACACGTCCGGGAGCTGTTTTTT. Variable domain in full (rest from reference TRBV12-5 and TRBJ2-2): DARVTQTPRHKVTEMGQEVTMRCQPILGHNTVFWYRQTMMQGLELLAYFRNRAPLDDSGMPKDRFSAEMPDATLATLKIQPSEPRDSAVYFCASAPGGTHVRELFFGEGSRLTVL.

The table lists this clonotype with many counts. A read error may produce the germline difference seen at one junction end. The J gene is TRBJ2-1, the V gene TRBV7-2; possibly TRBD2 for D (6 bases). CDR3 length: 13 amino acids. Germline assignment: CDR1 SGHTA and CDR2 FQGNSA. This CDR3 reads CASSLGTYNEQFF. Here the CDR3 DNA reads TGTGCCAGCAGTTTAGGGACTTACAATGAGCAGTTCTTC.

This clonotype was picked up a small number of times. CDR3 region: CASSLAQTSGRNEQFF. Written as DNA, the CDR3 is TGTGCCAGCAGCTTAGCGCAGACTAGCGGGAGGAATGAGCAGTTCTTC. The rearrangement joins TRBV7-9 to TRBJ2-1; TRBD2 matches at 13 bases. V lost 0 bases, J lost 7 bases, and 3 bases stayed unmatched. CDR3 length: 16 residues. Germline V gives CDR1 SEHNR, CDR2 FQNEAQ (reference sequence).

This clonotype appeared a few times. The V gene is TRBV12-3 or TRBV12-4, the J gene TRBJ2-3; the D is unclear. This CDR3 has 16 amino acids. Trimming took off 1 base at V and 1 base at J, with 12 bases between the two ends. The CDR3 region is CASSLGSALRTDTQYF. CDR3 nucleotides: TGTGCCAGCAGTTTAGGGAGCGCCTTACGCACAGATACGCAGTATTTT.

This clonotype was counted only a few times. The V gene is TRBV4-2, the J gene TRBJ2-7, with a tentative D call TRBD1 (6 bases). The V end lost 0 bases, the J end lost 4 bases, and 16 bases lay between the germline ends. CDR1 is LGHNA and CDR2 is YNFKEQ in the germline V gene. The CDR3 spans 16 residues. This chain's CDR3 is CASSQDVRARGYEQYF. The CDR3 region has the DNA TGTGCCAGCAGCCAAGACGTGCGGGCCAGGGGTTACGAGCAGTACTTC.

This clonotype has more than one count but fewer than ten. CDR3 DNA sequence: TGTGCCAGCTCACCGAGGACAGACTACGAGCAGTACTTC. Translating it yields CASSPRTDYEQYF. This rearrangement joins TRBV18 to TRBJ2-7; a weak D match, TRBD1 (6 bases). Germline V gives CDR1 KGHSH, CDR2 LQKENI. The CDR3 contains 13 residues. V lost 3 bases and J 3 bases, leaving 9 bases between the germline ends.

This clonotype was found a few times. DNA of the CDR3: TGTGCCTCGGGGGGAGGAGGTTACAATGAGCAGTTCTTC. This gives the protein CASGGGGYNEQFF. The chain combines TRBV27 with TRBJ2-1; 7 nucleotides match TRBD2. The CDR3 totals 13 residues. J gave up 4 bases and V 11 bases, and 8 bases lay outside the gene matches. The germline V gene has CDR1 MNHEY and CDR2 SMNVEV (reference sequence).

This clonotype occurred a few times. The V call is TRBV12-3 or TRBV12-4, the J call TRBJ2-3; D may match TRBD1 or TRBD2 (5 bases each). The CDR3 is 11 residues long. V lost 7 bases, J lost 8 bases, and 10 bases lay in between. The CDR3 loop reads CASTLRGTQYF. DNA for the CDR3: TGTGCCAGCACCCTGAGGGGTACGCAGTATTTT.

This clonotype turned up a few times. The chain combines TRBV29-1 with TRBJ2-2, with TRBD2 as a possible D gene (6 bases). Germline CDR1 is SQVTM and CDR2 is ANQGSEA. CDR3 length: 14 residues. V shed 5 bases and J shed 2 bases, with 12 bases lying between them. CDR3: CSVYGRENTGELFF. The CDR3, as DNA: TGCAGCGTTTACGGGAGAGAAAACACCGGGGAGCTGTTTTTT.

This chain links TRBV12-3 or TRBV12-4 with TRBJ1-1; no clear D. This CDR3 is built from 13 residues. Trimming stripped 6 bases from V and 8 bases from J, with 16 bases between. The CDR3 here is CASRPIRGPEAFF. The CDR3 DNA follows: TGTGCCAGCAGACCTATTCGAGGGCCAGAAGCTTTCTTT.

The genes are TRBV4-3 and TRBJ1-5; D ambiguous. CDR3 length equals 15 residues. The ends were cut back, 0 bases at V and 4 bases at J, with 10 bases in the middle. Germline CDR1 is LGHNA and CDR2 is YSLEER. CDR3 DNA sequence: TGCGCCAGCAGCCAAGATACGGCTGGAAATCAGCCCCAGCATTTT. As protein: CASSQDTAGNQPQHF.

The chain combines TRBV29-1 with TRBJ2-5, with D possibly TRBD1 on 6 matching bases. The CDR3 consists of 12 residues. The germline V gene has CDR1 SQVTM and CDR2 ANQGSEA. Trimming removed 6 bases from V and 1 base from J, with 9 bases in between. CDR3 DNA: TGCAGCGTACAGGGTCTCCAAGAGACCCAGTACTTC. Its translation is CSVQGLQETQYF. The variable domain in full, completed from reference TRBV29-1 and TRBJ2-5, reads SAVISQKPSRDICQRGTSLTIQCQVDSQVTMMFWYRQQPGQSLTLIATANQGSEATYESGFVIDKFPISRPNLTFSTLTVSNMSPEDSSIYLCSVQGLQETQYFGPGTRLLVL.

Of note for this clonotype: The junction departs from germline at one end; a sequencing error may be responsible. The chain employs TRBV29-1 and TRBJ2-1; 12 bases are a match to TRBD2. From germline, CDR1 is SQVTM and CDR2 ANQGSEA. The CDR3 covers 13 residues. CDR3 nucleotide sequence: TGCAGCGGTGAACTAGCGGGAGGCGGTGGGCAGTTCTTC. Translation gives CSGELAGGGGQFF.

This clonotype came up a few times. The CDR3: CASSVSGQGGIYGYTF. The CDR3 coding sequence is TGTGCCAGCAGTGTTTCGGGACAGGGGGGGATCTATGGCTACACCTTC. The V gene is TRBV27, the J gene TRBJ1-2; 11 nucleotides agree with TRBD1. CDR3 size: 16 residues. Germline V gene sequence: CDR1 MNHEY, CDR2 SMNVEV (reference sequence). The junction had 9 bases not matched to a gene; V was cut back by 5 bases and J by 4 bases.

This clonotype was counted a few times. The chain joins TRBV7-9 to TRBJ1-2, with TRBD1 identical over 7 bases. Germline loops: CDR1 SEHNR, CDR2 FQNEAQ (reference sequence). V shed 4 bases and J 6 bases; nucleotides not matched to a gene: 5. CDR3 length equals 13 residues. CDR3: CASSSNQGDGYTF. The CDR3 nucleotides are TGTGCCAGCAGCTCCAACCAGGGGGATGGCTACACCTTC.

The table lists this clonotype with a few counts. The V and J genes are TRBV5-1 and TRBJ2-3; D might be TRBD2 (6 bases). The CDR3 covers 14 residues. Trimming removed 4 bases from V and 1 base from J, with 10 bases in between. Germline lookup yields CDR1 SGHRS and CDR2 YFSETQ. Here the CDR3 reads CASSEASGTDTQYF. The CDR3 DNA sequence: TGCGCCAGCAGCGAGGCTAGCGGCACAGATACGCAGTATTTT.

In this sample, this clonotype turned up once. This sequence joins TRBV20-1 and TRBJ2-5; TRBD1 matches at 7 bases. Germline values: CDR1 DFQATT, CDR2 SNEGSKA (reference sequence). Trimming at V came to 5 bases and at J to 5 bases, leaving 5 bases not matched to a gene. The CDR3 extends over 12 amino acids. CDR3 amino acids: CSASTGVETQYF. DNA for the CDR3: TGCAGTGCTTCCACAGGGGTCGAGACCCAGTACTTC.

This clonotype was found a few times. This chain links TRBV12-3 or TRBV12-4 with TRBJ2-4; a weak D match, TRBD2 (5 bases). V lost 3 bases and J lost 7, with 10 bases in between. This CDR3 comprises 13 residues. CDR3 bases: TGTGCCAGCAGTTTGGACTCAACTAACATTCAGTACTTC. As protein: CASSLDSTNIQYF.